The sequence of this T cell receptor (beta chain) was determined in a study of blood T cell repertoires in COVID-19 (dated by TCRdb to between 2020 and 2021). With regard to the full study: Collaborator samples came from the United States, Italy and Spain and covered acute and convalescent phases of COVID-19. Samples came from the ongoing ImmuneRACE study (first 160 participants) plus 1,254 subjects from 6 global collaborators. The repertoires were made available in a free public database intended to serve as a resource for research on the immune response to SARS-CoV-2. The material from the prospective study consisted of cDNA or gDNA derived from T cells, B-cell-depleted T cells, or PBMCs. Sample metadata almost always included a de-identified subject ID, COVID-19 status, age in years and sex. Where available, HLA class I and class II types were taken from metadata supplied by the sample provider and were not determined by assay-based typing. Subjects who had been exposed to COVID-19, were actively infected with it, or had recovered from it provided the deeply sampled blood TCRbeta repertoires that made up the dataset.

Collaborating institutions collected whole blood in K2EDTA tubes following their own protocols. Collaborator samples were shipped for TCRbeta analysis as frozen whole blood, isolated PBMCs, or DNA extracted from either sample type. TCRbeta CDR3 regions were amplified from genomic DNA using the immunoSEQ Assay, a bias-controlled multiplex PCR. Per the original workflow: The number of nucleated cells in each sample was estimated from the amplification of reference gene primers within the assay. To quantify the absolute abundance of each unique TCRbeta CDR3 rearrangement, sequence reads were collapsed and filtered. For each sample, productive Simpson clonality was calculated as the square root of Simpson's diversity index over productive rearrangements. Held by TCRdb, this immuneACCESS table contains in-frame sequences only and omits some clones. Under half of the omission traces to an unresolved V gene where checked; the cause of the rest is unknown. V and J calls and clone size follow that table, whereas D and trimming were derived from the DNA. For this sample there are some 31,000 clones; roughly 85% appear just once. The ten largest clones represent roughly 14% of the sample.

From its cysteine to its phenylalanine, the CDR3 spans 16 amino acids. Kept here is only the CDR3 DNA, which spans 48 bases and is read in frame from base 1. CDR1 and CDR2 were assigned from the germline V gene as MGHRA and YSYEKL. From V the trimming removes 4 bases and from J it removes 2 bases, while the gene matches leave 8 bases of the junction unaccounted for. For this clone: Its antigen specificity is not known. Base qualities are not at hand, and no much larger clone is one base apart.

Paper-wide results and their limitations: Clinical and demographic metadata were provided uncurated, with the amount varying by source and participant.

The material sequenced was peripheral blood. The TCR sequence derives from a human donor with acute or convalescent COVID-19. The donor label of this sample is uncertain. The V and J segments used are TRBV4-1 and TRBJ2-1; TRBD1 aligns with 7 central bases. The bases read TGCGCCAGCAGCCTTCGCCGACAGGGCGCCTACAATGAGCAGTTCTTC. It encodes CASSLRRQGAYNEQFF.